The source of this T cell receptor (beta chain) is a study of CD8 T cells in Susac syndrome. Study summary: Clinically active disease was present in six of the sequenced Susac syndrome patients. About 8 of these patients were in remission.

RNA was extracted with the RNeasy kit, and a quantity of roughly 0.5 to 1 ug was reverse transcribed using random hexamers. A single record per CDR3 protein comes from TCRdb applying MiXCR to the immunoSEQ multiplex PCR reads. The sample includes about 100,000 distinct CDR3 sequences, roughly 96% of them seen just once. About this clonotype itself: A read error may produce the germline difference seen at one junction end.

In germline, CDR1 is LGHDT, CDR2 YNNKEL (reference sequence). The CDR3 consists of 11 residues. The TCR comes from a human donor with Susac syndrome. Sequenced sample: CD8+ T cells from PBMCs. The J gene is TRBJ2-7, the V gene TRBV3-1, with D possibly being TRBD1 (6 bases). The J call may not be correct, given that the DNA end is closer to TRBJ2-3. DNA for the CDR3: TGTGCCAGCAGTCAAGGGGGTGAGCAGTATTTT. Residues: CASSQGGEQYF.